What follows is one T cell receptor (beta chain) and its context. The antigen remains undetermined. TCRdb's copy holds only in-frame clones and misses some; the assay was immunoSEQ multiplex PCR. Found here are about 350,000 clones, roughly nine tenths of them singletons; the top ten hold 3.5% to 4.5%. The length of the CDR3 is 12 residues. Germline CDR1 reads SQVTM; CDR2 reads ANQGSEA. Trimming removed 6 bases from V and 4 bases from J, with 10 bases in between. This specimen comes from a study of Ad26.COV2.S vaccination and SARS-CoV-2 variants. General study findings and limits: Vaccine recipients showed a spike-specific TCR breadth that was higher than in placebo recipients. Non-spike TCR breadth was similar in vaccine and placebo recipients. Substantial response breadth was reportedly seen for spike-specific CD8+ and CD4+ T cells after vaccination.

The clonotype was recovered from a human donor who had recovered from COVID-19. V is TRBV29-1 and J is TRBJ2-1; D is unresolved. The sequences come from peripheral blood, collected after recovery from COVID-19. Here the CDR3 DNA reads TGCAGCGTGTGGGCCTTTTACAATGAGCAGTTCTTC. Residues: CSVWAFYNEQFF.